These T cell receptor beta chains were read from a single sample in a study of T cell repertoires in cytomegalovirus infection. No antigen has been identified for these receptors. One entry per CDR3 protein results from TCRdb running MiXCR on the reads. Altogether about 130,000 distinct CDR3 sequences are present, about 31% being singletons, with the ten largest covering approximately 50%. Material: CD8+ T cells from cultured PBMCs, obtained from culture after CMV antigen stimulation. The receptors derive from a human donor in good health (CMV status not recorded). Some clones in this sample may be carry-over from other donors' samples. CDR3s include the opening cysteine and the closing phenylalanine or tryptophan. A D gene is named only where the DNA matches it firmly. Some rows have no size entry. The others give once, few or many, or a class for an expanded clone.

J gene,V gene,D gene,clone size,CDR3 protein,CDR3 DNA
TRBJ2-3,TRBV7-3,.,.,CASSLQGLSDTQYF,TGTGCCAGCAGCTTGCAGGGGTTGTCAGATACGCAGTATTTT
TRBJ2-3,TRBV7-9,TRBD2,few,CASSLDSAGGSPDTQYF,TGTGCCAGCAGCTTAGACTCGGCGGGGGGTAGTCCAGATACGCAGTATTTT
TRBJ1-5,TRBV25-1,.,.,CASRRGGRVQPQHF,TGTGCCAGCAGAAGGGGGGGGCGGGTTCAGCCCCAGCATTTT
TRBJ2-2,TRBV6-2/TRBV6-3,TRBD2,few,CASMGLGGTSGELFF,TGTGCCAGCATGGGACTAGGGGGTACCTCCGGGGAGCTGTTTTTT
TRBJ2-2,TRBV2,.,.,CASSEVSDLRNTGELFF,TGTGCCAGCAGTGAAGTTTCCGACCTTCGGAACACCGGGGAGCTGTTTTTT
TRBJ2-2,TRBV2,TRBD2,many,CASRPLRGGFTGELFF,TGTGCCAGCAGACCCCTGCGGGGGGGTTTCACCGGGGAGCTGTTTTTT
TRBJ1-2,TRBV19,TRBD1,.,CASRATGTGELKYGYTF,TGTGCCAGTAGAGCGACCGGGACAGGGGAGCTAAAGTATGGCTACACCTTC
TRBJ2-7,TRBV18,.,.,CASSPGTRSDEQYF,TGTGCCAGCTCACCAGGAACAAGGTCTGACGAGCAGTACTTC
TRBJ2-7,TRBV27,.,.,CASGQGGYEQYF,TGTGCCAGCGGACAGGGAGGGTACGAGCAGTACTTC
TRBJ1-1,TRBV27,TRBD1,many,CASSLQGARYTEAFF,TGTGCCAGCAGTCTACAGGGGGCGAGGTACACTGAAGCTTTCTTT
TRBJ2-1,TRBV11-1,.,many,CASSPRFAGNNEQFF,TGTGCCAGCAGCCCCAGGTTCGCCGGCAATAATGAGCAGTTCTTC
TRBJ1-1,TRBV6-1,.,.,CASSEGTALNTEAFF,TGTGCCAGCAGTGAAGGGACAGCCCTGAACACTGAAGCTTTCTTT
TRBJ2-1,TRBV7-3,.,few,CASSLTASGEQFF,TGTGCCAGCAGCTTAACGGCCTCTGGTGAGCAGTTCTTC
TRBJ1-1,TRBV7-6,.,many,CASSLDAGQNTEAFF,TGTGCCAGCAGCTTAGATGCGGGGCAGAACACTGAAGCTTTCTTT
TRBJ2-7,TRBV7-6,TRBD2,few,CASSLASGLAGGREQYF,TGTGCCAGCAGCTTAGCCTCTGGACTAGCGGGGGGCCGCGAGCAGTACTTC
TRBJ2-4,TRBV12-3/TRBV12-4,.,.,CASGDRKLPAKNIQYF,TGTGCCAGCGGCGACAGGAAACTTCCAGCCAAAAACATTCAGTACTTC
TRBJ1-5,TRBV11-2,.,few,CASSSEPDSNQPQHF,TGTGCCAGCAGCTCCGAACCCGATAGCAATCAGCCCCAGCATTTT
TRBJ2-3,TRBV7-8,.,.,CASSFKKGTDTQYF,TGTGCCAGCAGCTTCAAGAAGGGCACAGATACGCAGTATTTT
TRBJ2-3,TRBV6-6,TRBD2,.,CASSSGGARDTQYF,TGTGCCAGCAGTAGCGGGGGGGCCAGAGATACGCAGTATTTT
TRBJ1-1,TRBV12-3/TRBV12-4,.,.,CASSSLDRSLNTEAFF,TGTGCCAGCAGTTCACTTGACAGGAGCCTGAACACTGAAGCTTTCTTT
TRBJ2-3,TRBV7-2,TRBD2,few,CASSLTPWGSGGMDTQYF,TGTGCCAGCAGCCTAACCCCCTGGGGTAGCGGGGGGATGGATACGCAGTATTTT
TRBJ1-1,TRBV20-1,.,few,CSAQPDGGMNTEAFF,TGCAGTGCCCAGCCGGACGGGGGTATGAACACTGAAGCTTTCTTT
TRBJ1-5,TRBV5-6,.,few,CASSLGAASNQPQHF,TGTGCCAGCAGCTTGGGGGCGGCTAGCAATCAGCCCCAGCATTTT
TRBJ1-1,TRBV7-8,TRBD1,many,CASSLARQGGTEAFF,TGTGCCAGCAGCTTAGCGCGACAGGGGGGGACTGAAGCTTTCTTT
TRBJ2-5,TRBV5-5,TRBD1,few,CASSLERGRRETQYF,TGTGCCAGCAGCTTGGAAAGGGGGCGCCGAGAGACCCAGTACTTC
TRBJ2-5,TRBV2,.,.,CASREYRIQETQYF,TGTGCCAGCAGGGAGTACAGGATCCAAGAGACCCAGTACTTC
TRBJ1-1,TRBV12-3/TRBV12-4,.,few,CASSLRPDTEAFF,TGTGCCAGCAGTTTACGGCCAGACACTGAAGCTTTCTTT
TRBJ2-7,TRBV4-2,.,.,CASSQGQGGSYEQYF,TGTGCCAGCAGCCAAGGGCAGGGGGGCTCCTACGAGCAGTACTTC
TRBJ2-1,TRBV6-2/TRBV6-3,.,.,CASSYGRTLSLNEQFF,TGTGCCAGCAGTTACGGAAGGACCCTATCGCTCAATGAGCAGTTCTTC
TRBJ2-7,TRBV5-6,.,few,CASSLEGRGPSYEQYF,TGTGCCAGCAGCTTGGAGGGCAGGGGACCATCCTACGAGCAGTACTTC
TRBJ2-5,TRBV2,.,.,CASSVGRGEETQYF,TGTGCCAGCAGTGTCGGCAGGGGAGAAGAGACCCAGTACTTC
TRBJ1-2,TRBV27,TRBD1,many,CASTRTGHPNYGYTF,TGTGCCAGCACTCGGACAGGCCACCCTAACTATGGCTACACCTTC
TRBJ2-2,TRBV7-2,TRBD2,.,CASSQGLGTGELFF,TGTGCCAGCAGCCAAGGACTAGGAACCGGGGAGCTGTTTTTT
TRBJ2-5,TRBV7-2,.,few,CASSLPRYTSPRETQYF,TGTGCCAGCAGCTTACCAAGGTACACCTCGCCCCGGGAGACCCAGTACTTC
TRBJ2-1,TRBV6-1,.,.,CASSSEPSYNEQFF,TGTGCCAGCAGTAGCGAACCGTCCTACAATGAGCAGTTCTTC